This entry concerns a single T cell receptor (beta chain). Its specificity is not known. Per germline, CDR1 DFQATT and CDR2 SNEGSKA (reference sequence). The CDR3 covers 14 residues. V lost 6 bases and J lost 10; bases outside the gene matches: 7. The data stem from a study of T cells after yellow fever vaccination. Whole-study results and caveats: Peaking faster, on day 5 versus 15, the secondary response was nonetheless weaker. In post-booster samples, most primary-vaccination clones reappeared (approximately 95% CD4, roughly 89% CD8). Some clonotypes, a small share, were shared between CD4 and CD8 compartments.

Using its own MiXCR run on the 5' RACE reads, TCRdb lists one record per CDR3 protein. The table lists a few hundred thousand distinct CDR3 sequences, roughly 4.3% of them singletons, with roughly 24% in the top ten. Source: PBMCs, taken 5 days after the yellow fever booster vaccination. The chain couples TRBV20-1 to TRBJ2-3; 16 nucleotides line up with TRBD2. The TCR was taken from a man between 18 and 29 years old who received the YFV17D yellow fever vaccine. The chain's CDR3 is CSAEGTSGGASQYF. CDR3 DNA sequence: TGCAGTGCCGAGGGGACTAGCGGGGGGGCTTCGCAGTATTTT.